This T cell receptor (beta chain) is from a study of T cell responses to AZD1222 COVID-19 vaccine. Study-wide results and limits: White British ancestry dominated among donors, who included more females, and clonal diversity was possibly underestimated. Increases in Spike-specific TCR breadth and depth were seen after two AZD1222 doses. Regions 160-218 and 743-854 dominated among vaccine-associated CD4 TCRs spanning spike.

TCRdb keeps only in-frame clones here, not all; method: immunoSEQ multiplex PCR. Of about 130,000 clones listed, approximately 88% are singletons. CDR3 length: 15 amino acids. Germline V gives CDR1 MDHEN, CDR2 SYDVKM. With V trimmed by 6 bases and J by 1 base, 5 bases remained unmatched. In the case of this clone: Its specificity is not known.

The chain couples TRBV28 to TRBJ2-1, with 8 positions matching TRBD2. The source material was peripheral blood, sampled on day 0 of AZD1222 vaccination. This receptor was obtained from an adult in good health. CDR3 DNA: TGTGCCAGCAGCCTCAGCGGGAGTTCCTACAATGAGCAGTTCTTC. Residues: CASSLSGSSYNEQFF.